This TCR beta chain was recorded in a study of blood T cell repertoires in COVID-19. The CDR3 length is 15 residues. The V gene's germline CDR1 is SEHNR and CDR2 FQNEAQ (reference sequence). V was trimmed by 4 bases and J by 0 bases, leaving 13 bases between them. Methods used by the authors: Scientists estimated how many nucleated cells there were by amplifying reference gene primers. Profiling relied on immunoSEQ multiplex PCR, and the TCRdb table lists in-frame clones only, not all of them. V, J and clone size derive from that table, while D and trimming were established from the DNA sequence. The sample shows 250,000 or so clones, 80% to 85% of them seen only once.

Sequenced: peripheral blood. The rearrangement links TRBV7-9 to TRBJ2-7; D is undetermined. The clonotype was recovered from a woman aged 18 to 35 with acute or convalescent COVID-19. The CDR3 reads CASSSPAESSYEQYF. The CDR3 DNA follows: TGTGCCAGCAGCTCCCCCGCGGAAAGCTCCTACGAGCAGTACTTC.